One TCR beta chain is described in this entry. Its matching antigen is unknown. Between the trimmed V and J ends, which lost 6 bases and 0 bases, there was a span of 9 bases. This CDR3 spans 14 amino acids. CDR1 is MNHNS and CDR2 is SASEGT in the germline V gene. This table comes from immunoSEQ multiplex PCR, and its TCRdb copy is limited to in-frame clones, with some not included. The sample carries about 130,000 clones, 80% to 90% recorded once. The record originates from a study of cytomegalovirus exposure and HLA in healthy donors. General study points: Associated with cytomegalovirus, according to the listing, were about 160 TCR beta chains. Reports indicated that the classifier achieved high specificity and sensitivity in diagnosing cytomegalovirus status.

The TCR comes from a woman younger than 30 in good health and CMV-seronegative. The sequencing input was PBMCs. The chain has TRBV6-1 and TRBJ1-3, with D unresolved. The CDR3 is CASRPGISGNTIYF. CDR3 sequence (DNA): TGTGCCAGCAGGCCAGGTATCTCTGGAAACACCATATATTTT.